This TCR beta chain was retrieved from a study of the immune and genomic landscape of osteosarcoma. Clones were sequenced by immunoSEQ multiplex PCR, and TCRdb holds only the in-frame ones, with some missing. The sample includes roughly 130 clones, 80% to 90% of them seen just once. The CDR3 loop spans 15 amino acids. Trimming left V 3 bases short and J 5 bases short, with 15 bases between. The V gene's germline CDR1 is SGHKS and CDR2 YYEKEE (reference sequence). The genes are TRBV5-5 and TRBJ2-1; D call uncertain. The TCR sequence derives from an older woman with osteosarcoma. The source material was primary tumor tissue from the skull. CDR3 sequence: CASSSPGGANNEQFF. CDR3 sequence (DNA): TGTGCCAGCAGCTCGCCGGGTGGAGCCAACAATGAGCAGTTCTTC. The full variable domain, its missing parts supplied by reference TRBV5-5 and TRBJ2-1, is DAGVTQSPTHLIKTRGQQVTLRCSPISGHKSVSWYQQVLGQGPQFIFQYYEKEERGRGNFPDRFSARQFPNYSSELNVNALLLGDSALYLCASSSPGGANNEQFFGPGTRLTVL.